These 8 T cell receptor beta chains originate from one sample sequenced in a study of cytomegalovirus exposure and HLA in healthy donors. Both 60 Vbeta primers and 13 Jbeta primers went into the PCR. Produced via immunoSEQ multiplex PCR; TCRdb's table is partial and in-frame only. Of a few hundred thousand clones listed, around 90% are singletons. Sequencing input: PBMCs. The source is a woman aged 18-30 years in good health and CMV-seronegative.

This clone showed up just once. The rearrangement joins TRBV4-1 to TRBJ2-7, with 10 bases fitting TRBD2. Unmatched junction bases numbered 4, after V lost 3 bases and J lost 2 bases. Germline V gives CDR1 MGHRA, CDR2 YSYEKL. The CDR3 extends over 15 amino acids. This CDR3 is CASSQAGLAAYEQYF. As DNA, the CDR3 is TGCGCCAGCAGCCAGGCAGGACTAGCGGCCTACGAGCAGTACTTC.

This rearrangement joins TRBV9 to TRBJ2-1; 12 bases map to TRBD2. The CDR3 has 15 residues. Germline V gene sequence: CDR1 SGDLS, CDR2 YYNGEE. V was pared by 3 bases and J by 9 bases, with 7 bases of the junction left unmatched. The CDR3 is CASSGLAGGRGEQFF. CDR3 bases: TGTGCCAGCAGCGGTCTAGCGGGGGGGCGCGGTGAGCAGTTCTTC.

The chain carries TRBV11-2 and TRBJ1-1; D not certain. The V end lost 1 base, the J end lost 6 bases, and 6 bases lay between the germline ends. Per the germline V gene, CDR1 is SGHAT and CDR2 is FQNNGV. The CDR3 covers 12 residues. In nucleotides, the CDR3 is TGTGCCAGCAGCTTAGTCCGGGCTGAAGCTTTCTTT. Residues: CASSLVRAEAFF.

This clone was observed a single time. CDR3 bases: TGTGCCAGCAGTGACTCGAGTCGGGGGGGCAATGAGCAGTTCTTC. Its protein product is CASSDSSRGGNEQFF. This chain uses TRBV6-4 with TRBJ2-1, with 8 bases identical to TRBD2. Germline trimming cut 0 bases from V and 6 bases from J; bases unmatched to any gene: 4. Germline CDR1 is MRHNA and CDR2 is SNTAGT. The CDR3 sequence is 15 residues long.

V and J are TRBV4-1 and TRBJ2-7; 7 nucleotides align to TRBD1. The CDR3 sequence is 14 residues long. CDR1 is MGHRA and CDR2 is YSYEKL in the germline V gene. Losses at the gene ends were 4 bases for V and 5 bases for J; bases not matched to a gene: 8. The CDR3 region has the DNA TGCGCCAGCAGCCGAGAAGGGACAGTCCACGAGCAGTACTTC. This encodes CASSREGTVHEQYF.

In its sample, this clone was seen a few times. The V call is TRBV14, the J call TRBJ1-1; D gene unclear. Trimming took 4 bases from V and 3 from J, leaving 9 bases between them. From germline, CDR1 is SGHDN and CDR2 FVKESK. The CDR3 length is 13 residues. This CDR3 reads CASSRGEDTEAFF. The DNA of the CDR3 is TGTGCCAGCAGCCGGGGAGAGGACACTGAAGCTTTCTTT. Complete variable domain (other parts from reference TRBV14 and TRBJ1-1): EAGVTQFPSHSVIEKGQTVTLRCDPISGHDNLYWYRRVMGKEIKFLLHFVKESKQDESGMPNNRFLAERTGGTYSTLKVQPAELEDSGVYFCASSRGEDTEAFFGQGTRLTVV.

This clone was seen once. The rearrangement links TRBV7-9 to TRBJ1-3; a possible D gene is TRBD1 (6 bases). This CDR3 comprises 16 residues. V was cut by 4 bases and J by 3 bases, with 16 bases left in between. The germline gives CDR1 SEHNR, CDR2 FQNEAQ (reference sequence). CDR3: CASSSYTGQDGNTIYF. CDR3 DNA sequence: TGTGCCAGCAGCTCATATACAGGGCAAGATGGAAACACCATATATTTT.

This CDR3 is CAWSVRDNQPQHF. The CDR3 bases are TGTGCCTGGAGTGTCAGGGACAATCAGCCCCAGCATTTT. The V gene is TRBV30, the J gene TRBJ1-5, with D perhaps matching TRBD1 (5 bases). Germline CDR1 is GTSNPN and CDR2 is SVGIG (reference sequence). V was trimmed by 0 bases and J by 3 bases, leaving 6 bases between them. This CDR3 is built from 13 residues.